This TCR beta chain derives from a study of CD8 T cells in Susac syndrome (dated by TCRdb to the late 2010s). Looking at the study overall: The study used repertoire sequencing to test whether antigen drove CD8+ T cell activation and differentiation in Susac syndrome. CD8+ T cell repertoire clonality was compared between more than ten healthy donors, approximately 14 Susac syndrome patients and roughly 15 multiple sclerosis patients.

RNA was extracted with the RNeasy kit and 0.5 to 1 ug was reverse transcribed using random hexamers. TCR beta CDR3 regions were amplified with the immunoSEQ multiplex PCR assay covering 54 Vbeta and 13 Jbeta segments. Bias from PCR amplification was corrected by using a synthetic template baseline for primer optimization and for computational correction. The paper's processing steps were these. Reads were annotated to V, D and J genes according to IMGT and were analyzed with immunoSEQ Analyzer, with only productive sequences retained. To calculate clonality, Shannon entropy was normalized by log2 of the number of productive unique sequences and then subtracted from one. For each patient and control, public and private clones were evaluated within the 100 most prevalent clones. A clone was defined as Susac-specific if it was absent from the healthy and MS cohorts, from more than 850 published viral clones and from other ImmuneACCESS disease sequences. The public reads were reanalyzed by TCRdb: fastp trimming at Q25, MiXCR alignment, in-frame beta chains only. Identical CDR3 proteins give one entry, which carries the most common genes and DNA. These V and J calls originate from TCRdb's pipeline instead of the authors' own analysis. For this sample there are about 280,000 distinct CDR3 sequences; around 83% appear just once. About 0.11% of the sample comes from the top ten.

Deletion took 4 bases off V and 6 bases off J, with a span of 18 bases between the germline ends. From a lookup of the germline V gene (reference sequence), CDR1 and CDR2 are DFQATT and SNEGSKA. The CDR3, cysteine through phenylalanine, is 14 amino acids long. Only the CDR3 region is kept as DNA, spanning 42 bases read in frame from base 1. Of note for this clonotype: Its recognized antigen is unknown. The input lacks base qualities; no much larger clone sits a single base away.

High-throughput TCR beta sequencing profiled peripheral blood CD8+ and CD4+ T cells from healthy donors, Susac syndrome patients and multiple sclerosis patients. The multiple sclerosis controls were treatment-naive patients whose relapsing-remitting disease, either stable or active, fulfilled the revised McDonald criteria. Bulk CD8+ and CD4+ T cells were purified by magnetic negative isolation, whereas CD8+ TEMRA cells were enriched by FACS. Blood was collected in EDTA tubes and processed within 24 hours, with PBMCs isolated through density gradient centrifugation. PBMCs intended for TCR sequencing were cryopreserved in liquid nitrogen and thawed later in a water bath at 37 degrees C. The sorted or isolated CD4+, CD8+ and CD8+ TEMRA cells had a purity of 90% or higher. The full study reports these points: The study acknowledged that relatively few individuals were included in the TCR sequencing and HLA analysis.

The rearrangement combines TRBV20-1 with TRBJ1-1; TRBD1 is perhaps the D gene, given 5 matching bases. This TCR derives from a human donor with multiple sclerosis. Source material: CD8+ T cells from PBMCs. The DNA sequence follows: TGCAGTGCTAAGTCAGTCGGATGGGGCGCTGAAGCTTTCTTT. This encodes CSAKSVGWGAEAFF.